The clone carrying this T cell receptor (beta chain) was detected only a few times. Its antigen is not known. Looked up from germline, CDR1 is SGHDT and CDR2 is YYEEEE. V dropped 0 bases and J dropped 7; count of bases not matched to a gene: 6. CDR3 length: 16 residues. These data come from a study of CD8 T cells in ankylosing spondylitis. Study observations and caveats: There was reportedly significant enrichment of clones that were disease-linked in matched ankylosing spondylitis synovial fluid. Clones that were linked to disease were CD8+ and were relatively rare in peripheral blood. Ankylosing spondylitis blood appeared to carry a characteristic TCR beta motif of seven to nine highly homologous variants. A subset of motif variants has previously been described in the synovial fluid and blood of reactive arthritis.

Libraries for TCR beta were made by quantitative 5'-RACE with molecular barcodes. One entry per CDR3 protein results from TCRdb running MiXCR on the 5' RACE reads. Of 130,000 or so distinct CDR3 sequences listed, 17% are singletons. This chain joins TRBV5-6 and TRBJ2-1; 11 nucleotides align to TRBD2. The sequence was obtained from a male donor with ankylosing spondylitis. The source material was blood, either unsorted or a sorted T cell fraction (not recorded which). CDR3 sequence: CASSLGTSGRMNEQFF. In DNA form, the CDR3 reads TGTGCCAGCAGCTTGGGCACTAGCGGGAGAATGAATGAGCAGTTCTTC.